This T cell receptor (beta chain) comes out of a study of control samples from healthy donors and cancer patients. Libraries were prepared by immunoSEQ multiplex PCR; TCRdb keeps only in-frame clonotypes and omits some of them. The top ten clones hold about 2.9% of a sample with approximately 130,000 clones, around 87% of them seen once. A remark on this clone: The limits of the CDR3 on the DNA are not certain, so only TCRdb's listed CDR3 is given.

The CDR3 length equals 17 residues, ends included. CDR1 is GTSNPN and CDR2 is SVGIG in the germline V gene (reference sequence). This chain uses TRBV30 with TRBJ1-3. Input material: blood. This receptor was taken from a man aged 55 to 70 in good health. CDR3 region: CAWTFGAGLSTGNTIYF.